This T cell receptor (beta chain) is from a study of monozygotic twins with inflammatory bowel disease. Study-level results: Clonotype sharing was lower in IBD patients than healthy twins, most markedly with disease activity.

The CDR3 loop spans 14 amino acids. Per the germline V gene, CDR1 is MNHNY and CDR2 is SVGAGI (reference sequence). Whole blood served as the source of total RNA, and no T cell sorting took place. A note on this clonotype: Its specificity is unknown.

Researchers used template switching to add UMIs featuring a 6-nucleotide sample barcode. TCRdb re-called the 5' RACE reads, yielding one record per CDR3 amino acid sequence without DNA. Recorded for this sample: around 220,000 distinct CDR3 sequences. Specimen: blood. This rearrangement joins TRBV6-6 to TRBJ1-4; TCRdb selects TRBD1, and the lack of DNA leaves this call unchecked. The sequence was obtained from a human donor with ulcerative colitis or Crohn's disease, or a healthy co-twin of an affected twin (not recorded which). This CDR3 is CASSQGNRNEKLFF.